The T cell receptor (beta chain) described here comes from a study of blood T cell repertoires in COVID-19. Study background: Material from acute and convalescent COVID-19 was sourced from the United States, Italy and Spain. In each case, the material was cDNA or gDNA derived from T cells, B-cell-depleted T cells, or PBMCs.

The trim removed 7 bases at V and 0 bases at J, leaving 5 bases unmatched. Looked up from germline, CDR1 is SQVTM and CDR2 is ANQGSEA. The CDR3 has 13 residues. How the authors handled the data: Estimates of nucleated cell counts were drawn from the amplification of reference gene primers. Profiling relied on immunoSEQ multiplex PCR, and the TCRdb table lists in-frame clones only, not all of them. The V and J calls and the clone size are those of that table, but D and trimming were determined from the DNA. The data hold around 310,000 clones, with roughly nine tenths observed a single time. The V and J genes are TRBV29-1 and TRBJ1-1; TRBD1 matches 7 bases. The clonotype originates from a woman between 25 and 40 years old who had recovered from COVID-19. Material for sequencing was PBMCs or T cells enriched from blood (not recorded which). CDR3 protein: CSAAGQLNTEAFF. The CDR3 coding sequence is TGCAGCGCGGCGGGACAGTTGAACACTGAAGCTTTCTTT.